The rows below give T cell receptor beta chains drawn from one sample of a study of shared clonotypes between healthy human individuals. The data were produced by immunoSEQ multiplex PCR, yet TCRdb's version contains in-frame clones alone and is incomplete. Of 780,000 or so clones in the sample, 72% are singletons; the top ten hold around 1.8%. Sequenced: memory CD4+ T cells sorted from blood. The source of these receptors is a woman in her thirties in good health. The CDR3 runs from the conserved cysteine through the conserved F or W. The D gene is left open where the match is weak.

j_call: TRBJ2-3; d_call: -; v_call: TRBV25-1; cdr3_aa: CASSESGALHTDTQYF
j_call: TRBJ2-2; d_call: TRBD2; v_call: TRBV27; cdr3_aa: CASSFSLAANTGELFF
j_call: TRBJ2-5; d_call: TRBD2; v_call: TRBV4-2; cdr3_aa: CASSKEEGSGMQTQYF
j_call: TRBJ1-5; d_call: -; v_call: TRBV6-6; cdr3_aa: CASSYSPGSNQPQHF
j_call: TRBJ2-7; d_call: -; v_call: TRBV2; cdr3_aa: CASTRGSRSYEQYF
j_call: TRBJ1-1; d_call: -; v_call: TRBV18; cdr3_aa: CASSTQGYDRTLVTEAFF
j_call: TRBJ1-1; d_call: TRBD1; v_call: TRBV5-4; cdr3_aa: CASSLPGQRGSNTEAFF
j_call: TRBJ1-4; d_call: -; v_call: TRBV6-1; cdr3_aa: CASSVGRVIEKLFF
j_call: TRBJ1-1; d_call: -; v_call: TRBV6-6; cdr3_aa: CASSYPGGSTEAFF
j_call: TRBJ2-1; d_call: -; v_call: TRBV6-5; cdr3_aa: CASSYPLVCVFNEQFF
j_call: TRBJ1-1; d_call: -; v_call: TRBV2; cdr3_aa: CASRDSIAEAFF
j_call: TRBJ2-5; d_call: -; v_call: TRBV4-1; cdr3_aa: CATAPTGTQETQYF
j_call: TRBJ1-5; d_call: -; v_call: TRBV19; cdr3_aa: CASSIRPNSPQPQHF
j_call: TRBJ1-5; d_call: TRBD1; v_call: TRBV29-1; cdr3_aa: CSVGTGAGQPQHF
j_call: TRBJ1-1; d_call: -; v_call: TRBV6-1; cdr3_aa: CASTEVLNTEAFF
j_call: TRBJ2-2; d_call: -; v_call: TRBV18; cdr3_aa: CASSRPSVSTGELFF
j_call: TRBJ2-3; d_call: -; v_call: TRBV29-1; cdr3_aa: CSVNLQGTDTQYF
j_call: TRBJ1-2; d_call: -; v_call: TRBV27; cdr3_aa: CASGPGNYGYTF
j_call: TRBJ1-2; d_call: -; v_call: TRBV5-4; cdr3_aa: CASSLAGGRGYTF
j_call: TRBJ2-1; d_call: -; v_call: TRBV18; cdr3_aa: CASSPQESEQFF
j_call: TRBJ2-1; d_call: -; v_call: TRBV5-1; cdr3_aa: CASNSGTVYNEQFF
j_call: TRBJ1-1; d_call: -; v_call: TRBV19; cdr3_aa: CASSPGLGAETEAFF
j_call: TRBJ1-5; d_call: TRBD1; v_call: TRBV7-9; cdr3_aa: CASSLQGQSDPQHF
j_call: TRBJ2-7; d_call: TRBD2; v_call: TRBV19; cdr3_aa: CASSMFAGGSSEQYF
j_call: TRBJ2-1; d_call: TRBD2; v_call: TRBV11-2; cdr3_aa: CASSFRAGGSNEQFF
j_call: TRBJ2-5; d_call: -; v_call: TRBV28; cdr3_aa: CASSSPNRAQETQYF